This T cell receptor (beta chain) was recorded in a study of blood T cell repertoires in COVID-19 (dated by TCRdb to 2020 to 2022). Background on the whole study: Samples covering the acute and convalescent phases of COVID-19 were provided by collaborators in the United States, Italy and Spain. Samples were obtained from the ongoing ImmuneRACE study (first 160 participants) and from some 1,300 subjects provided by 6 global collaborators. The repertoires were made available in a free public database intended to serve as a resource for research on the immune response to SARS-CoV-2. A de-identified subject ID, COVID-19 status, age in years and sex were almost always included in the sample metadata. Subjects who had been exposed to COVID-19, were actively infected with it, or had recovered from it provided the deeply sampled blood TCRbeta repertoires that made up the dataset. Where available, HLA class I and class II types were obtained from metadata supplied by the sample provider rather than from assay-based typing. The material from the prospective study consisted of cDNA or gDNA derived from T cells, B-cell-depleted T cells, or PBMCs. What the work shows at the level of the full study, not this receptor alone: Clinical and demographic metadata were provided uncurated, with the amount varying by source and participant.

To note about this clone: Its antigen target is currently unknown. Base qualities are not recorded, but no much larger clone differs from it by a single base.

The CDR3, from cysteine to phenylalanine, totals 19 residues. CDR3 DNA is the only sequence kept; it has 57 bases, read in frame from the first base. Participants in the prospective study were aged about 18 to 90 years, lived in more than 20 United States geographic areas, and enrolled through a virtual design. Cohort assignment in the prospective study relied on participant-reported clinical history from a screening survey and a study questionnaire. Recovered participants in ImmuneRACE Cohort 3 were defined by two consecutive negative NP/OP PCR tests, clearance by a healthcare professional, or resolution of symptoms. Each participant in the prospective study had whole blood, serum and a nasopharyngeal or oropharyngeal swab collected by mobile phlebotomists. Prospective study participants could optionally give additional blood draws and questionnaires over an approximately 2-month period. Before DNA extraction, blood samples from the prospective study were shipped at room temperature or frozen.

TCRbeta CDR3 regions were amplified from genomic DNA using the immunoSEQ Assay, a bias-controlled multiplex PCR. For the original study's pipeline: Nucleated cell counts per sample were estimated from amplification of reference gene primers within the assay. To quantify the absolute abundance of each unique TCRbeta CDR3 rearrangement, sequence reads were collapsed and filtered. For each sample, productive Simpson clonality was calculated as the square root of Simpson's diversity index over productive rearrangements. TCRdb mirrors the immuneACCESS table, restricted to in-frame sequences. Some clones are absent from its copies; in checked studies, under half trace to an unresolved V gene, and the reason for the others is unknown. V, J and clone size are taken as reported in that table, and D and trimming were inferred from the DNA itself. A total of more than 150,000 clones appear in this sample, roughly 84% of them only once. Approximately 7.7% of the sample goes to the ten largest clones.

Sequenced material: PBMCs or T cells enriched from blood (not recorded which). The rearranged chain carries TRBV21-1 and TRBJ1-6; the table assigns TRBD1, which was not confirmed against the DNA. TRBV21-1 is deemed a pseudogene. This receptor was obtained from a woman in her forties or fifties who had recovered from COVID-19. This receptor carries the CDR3 CATWSFVEVQSSYNSPLHF. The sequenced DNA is TGTGCCACCTGGTCATTTGTGGAAGTACAGAGCTCCTATAATTCACCCCTCCACTTT.